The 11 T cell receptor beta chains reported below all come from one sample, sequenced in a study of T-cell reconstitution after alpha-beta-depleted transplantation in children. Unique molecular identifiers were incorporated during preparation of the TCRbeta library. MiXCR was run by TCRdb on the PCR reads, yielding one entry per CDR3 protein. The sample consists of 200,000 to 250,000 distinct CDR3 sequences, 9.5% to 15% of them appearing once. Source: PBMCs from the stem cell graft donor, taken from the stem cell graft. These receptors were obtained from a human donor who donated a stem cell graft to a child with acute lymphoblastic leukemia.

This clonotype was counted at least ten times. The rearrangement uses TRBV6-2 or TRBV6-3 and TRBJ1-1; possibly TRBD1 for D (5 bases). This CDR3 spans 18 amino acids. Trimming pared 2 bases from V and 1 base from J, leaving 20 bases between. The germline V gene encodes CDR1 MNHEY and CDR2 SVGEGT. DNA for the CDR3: TGTGCCAGCAGTTACGGGCTTTCAGGGTCCCGAGGGAACACTGAAGCTTTCTTT. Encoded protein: CASSYGLSGSRGNTEAFF.

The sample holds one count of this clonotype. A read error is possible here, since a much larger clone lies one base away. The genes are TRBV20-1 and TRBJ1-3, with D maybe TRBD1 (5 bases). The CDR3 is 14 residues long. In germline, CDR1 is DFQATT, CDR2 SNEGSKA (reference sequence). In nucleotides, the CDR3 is TGCAGTGCGCCGGGACGGCTCTCTGGAAACGCCATATATTTT. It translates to CSAPGRLSGNAIYF.

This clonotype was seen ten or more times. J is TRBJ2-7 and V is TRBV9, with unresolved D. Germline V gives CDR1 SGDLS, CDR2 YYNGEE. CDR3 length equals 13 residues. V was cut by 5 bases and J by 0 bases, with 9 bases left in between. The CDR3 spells CASRQDGSYEQYF. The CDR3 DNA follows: TGTGCCAGCAGGCAGGACGGCTCCTACGAGCAGTACTTC.

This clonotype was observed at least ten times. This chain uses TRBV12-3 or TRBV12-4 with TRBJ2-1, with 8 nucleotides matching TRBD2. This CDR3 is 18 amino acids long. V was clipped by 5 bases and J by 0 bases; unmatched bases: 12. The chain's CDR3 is CASSPFLRTSGSYNEQFF. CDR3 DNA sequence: TGTGCCAGCAGTCCTTTTCTAAGAACTAGCGGCTCCTACAATGAGCAGTTCTTC.

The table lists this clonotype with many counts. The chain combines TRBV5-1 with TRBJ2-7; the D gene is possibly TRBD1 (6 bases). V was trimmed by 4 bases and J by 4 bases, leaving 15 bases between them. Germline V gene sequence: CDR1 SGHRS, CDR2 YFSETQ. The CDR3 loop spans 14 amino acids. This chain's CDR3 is CASSGPGQRYEQYF. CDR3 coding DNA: TGCGCCAGCAGCGGGCCCGGACAGCGATACGAGCAGTACTTC.

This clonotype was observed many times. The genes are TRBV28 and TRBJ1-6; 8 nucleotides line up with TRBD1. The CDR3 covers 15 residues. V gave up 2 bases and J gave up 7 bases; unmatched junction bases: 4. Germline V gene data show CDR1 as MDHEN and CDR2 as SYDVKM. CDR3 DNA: TGTGCCAGCAGTTTAAACAGGGGGATCAATTCACCCCTCCACTTT. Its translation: CASSLNRGINSPLHF.

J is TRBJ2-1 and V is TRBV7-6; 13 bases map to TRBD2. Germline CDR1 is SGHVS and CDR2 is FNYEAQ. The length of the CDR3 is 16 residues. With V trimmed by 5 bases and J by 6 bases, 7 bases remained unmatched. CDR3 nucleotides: TGTGCCAGCAGCCTACTAGCGGGGGGGCCCGGCAATGAGCAGTTCTTC. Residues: CASSLLAGGPGNEQFF.

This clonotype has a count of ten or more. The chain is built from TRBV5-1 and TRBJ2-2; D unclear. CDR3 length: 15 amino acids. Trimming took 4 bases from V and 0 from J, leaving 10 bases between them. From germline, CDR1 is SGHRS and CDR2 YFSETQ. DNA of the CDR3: TGCGCCAGCAGCCCGCCCGAGACGAACACCGGGGAGCTGTTTTTT. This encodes CASSPPETNTGELFF.

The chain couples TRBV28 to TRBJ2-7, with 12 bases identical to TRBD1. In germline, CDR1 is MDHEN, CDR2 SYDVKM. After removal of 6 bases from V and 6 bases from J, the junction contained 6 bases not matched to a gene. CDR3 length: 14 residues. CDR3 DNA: TGTGCCAGCAGAAGCCGGGACAGGGGGCGCGAGCAGTACTTC. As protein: CASRSRDRGREQYF. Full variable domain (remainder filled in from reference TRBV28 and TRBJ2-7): DVKVTQSSRYLVKRTGEKVFLECVQDMDHENMFWYRQDPGLGLRLIYFSYDVKMKEKGDIPEGYSVSREKKERFSLILESASTNQTSMYLCASRSRDRGREQYFGPGTRLTVT.

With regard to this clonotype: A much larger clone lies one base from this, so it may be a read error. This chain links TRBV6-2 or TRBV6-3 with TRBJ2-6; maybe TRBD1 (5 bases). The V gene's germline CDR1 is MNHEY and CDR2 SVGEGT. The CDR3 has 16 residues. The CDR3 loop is CATDTGLLAGANGLTF. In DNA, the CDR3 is TGTGCCACCGATACAGGCCTCCTGGCTGGGGCCAACGGCCTGACTTTC.

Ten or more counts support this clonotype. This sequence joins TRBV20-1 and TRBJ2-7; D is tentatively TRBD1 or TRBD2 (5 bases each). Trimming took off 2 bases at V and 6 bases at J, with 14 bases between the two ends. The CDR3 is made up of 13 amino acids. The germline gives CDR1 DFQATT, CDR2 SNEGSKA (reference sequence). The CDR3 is CSARILGVREQYF. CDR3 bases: TGCAGTGCTAGAATTCTGGGGGTCCGCGAGCAGTACTTC.